Detailed here is one TCR beta chain. With V trimmed by 4 bases and J by 4 bases, 6 bases remained unmatched. This CDR3 contains 15 residues. TCRdb re-called the RT-PCR reads through MiXCR, storing one row per CDR3 protein. The sample includes roughly 460,000 distinct CDR3 sequences, 9.5% to 12% seen only once; the top ten take approximately 12%. This sample is part of a study of response to subunit inactivated influenza vaccine. The material sequenced was PBMCs from blood, taken 45 days after vaccination. V gene TRBV12-3 or TRBV12-4 combines with J gene TRBJ2-3; 9 bases match TRBD1. This clonotype was sampled from a man aged 45-65 years who received an inactivated influenza vaccine. The CDR3 sequence: CASSSGDREADTQYF. The CDR3 nucleotides are TGTGCCAGCAGTTCCGGGGACAGGGAGGCAGATACGCAGTATTTT.